This T cell receptor beta chain was captured by sequencing in a study of technical replicates of blood from several donors. V lost 1 base and J lost 4, with 10 bases in between. Germline V gives CDR1 MNHEY, CDR2 SMNVEV (reference sequence). CDR3 length equals 14 residues. The data were produced by immunoSEQ multiplex PCR, yet TCRdb's version contains in-frame clones alone and is incomplete. The sample has roughly 68,000 clones, roughly 97% seen once. The source material was T cells isolated from PBMCs. The source is a human donor in good health. The V gene is TRBV27, the J gene TRBJ1-1; tentative D call: TRBD1 (5 bases). The CDR3 is CASSLYWGVTEAFF. CDR3 nucleotides: TGTGCCAGCAGTTTATATTGGGGGGTCACTGAAGCTTTCTTT.